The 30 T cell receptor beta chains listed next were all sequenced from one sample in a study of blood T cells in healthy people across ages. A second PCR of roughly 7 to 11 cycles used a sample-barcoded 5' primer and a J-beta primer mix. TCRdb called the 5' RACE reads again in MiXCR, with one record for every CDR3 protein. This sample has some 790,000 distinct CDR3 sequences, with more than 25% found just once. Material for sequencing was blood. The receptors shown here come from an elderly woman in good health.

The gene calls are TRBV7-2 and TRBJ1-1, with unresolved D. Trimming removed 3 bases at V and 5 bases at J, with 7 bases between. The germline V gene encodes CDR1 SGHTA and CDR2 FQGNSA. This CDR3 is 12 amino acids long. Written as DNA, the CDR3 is TGTGCCAGCAGCTTTTTGCATACTGAAGCTTTCTTT. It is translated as CASSFLHTEAFF.

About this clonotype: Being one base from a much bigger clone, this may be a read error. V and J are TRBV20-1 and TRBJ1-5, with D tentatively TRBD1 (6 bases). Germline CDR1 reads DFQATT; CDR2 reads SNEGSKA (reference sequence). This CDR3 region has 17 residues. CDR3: CSTRDLLGTLVNQPQHF. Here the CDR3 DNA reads TGCAGTACTAGAGATCTATTAGGGACATTGGTCAATCAGCCCCAGCATTTT.

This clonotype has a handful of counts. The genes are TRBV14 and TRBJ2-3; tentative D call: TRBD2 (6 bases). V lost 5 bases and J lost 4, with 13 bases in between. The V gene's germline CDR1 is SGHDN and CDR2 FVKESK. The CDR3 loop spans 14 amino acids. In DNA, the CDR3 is TGTGCCAGCAGCATTGGTCCGGGGGCAGATACGCAGTATTTT. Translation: CASSIGPGADTQYF.

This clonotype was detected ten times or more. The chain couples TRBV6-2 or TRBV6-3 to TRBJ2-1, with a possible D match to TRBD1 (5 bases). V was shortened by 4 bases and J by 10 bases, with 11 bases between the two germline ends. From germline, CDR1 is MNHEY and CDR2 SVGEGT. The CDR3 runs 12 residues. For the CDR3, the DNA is TGTGCCAGCAGTTCAGGGTTTTGGGAGCAGTTCTTC. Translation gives CASSSGFWEQFF.

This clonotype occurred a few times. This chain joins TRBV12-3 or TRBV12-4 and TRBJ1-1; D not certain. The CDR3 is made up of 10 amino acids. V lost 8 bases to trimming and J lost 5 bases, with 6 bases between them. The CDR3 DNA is TGTGCCAGCGCAAGGACTGAAGCTTTCTTT. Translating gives CASARTEAFF.

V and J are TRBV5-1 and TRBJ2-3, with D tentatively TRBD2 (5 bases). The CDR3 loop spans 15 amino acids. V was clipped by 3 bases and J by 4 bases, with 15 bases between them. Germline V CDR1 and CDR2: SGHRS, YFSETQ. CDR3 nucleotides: TGCGCCAGCAGCTCTGAACTAGGATCCGCAGATACGCAGTATTTT. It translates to CASSSELGSADTQYF.

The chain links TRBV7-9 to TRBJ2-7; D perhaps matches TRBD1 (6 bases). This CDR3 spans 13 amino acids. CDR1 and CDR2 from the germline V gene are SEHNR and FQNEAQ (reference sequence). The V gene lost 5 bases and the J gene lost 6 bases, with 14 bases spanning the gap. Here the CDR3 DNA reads TGTGCCAGCAGCCCCAGGGGCCCAGTCGAGCAGTACTTC. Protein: CASSPRGPVEQYF.

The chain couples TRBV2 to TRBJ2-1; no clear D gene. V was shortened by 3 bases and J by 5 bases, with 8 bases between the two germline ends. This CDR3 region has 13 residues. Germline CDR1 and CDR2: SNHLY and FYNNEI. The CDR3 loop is CASSEVVNNEQFF. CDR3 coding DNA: TGTGCCAGCAGTGAGGTAGTAAACAATGAGCAGTTCTTC.

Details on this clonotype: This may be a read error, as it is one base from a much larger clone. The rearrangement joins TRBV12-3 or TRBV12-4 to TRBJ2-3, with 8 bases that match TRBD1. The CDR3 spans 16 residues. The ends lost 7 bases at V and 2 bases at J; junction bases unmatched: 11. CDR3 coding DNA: TGTGCCAGCACTCGTGACAGGGGTGGGTCCACAGATACGCAGTATTTT. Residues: CASTRDRGGSTDTQYF.

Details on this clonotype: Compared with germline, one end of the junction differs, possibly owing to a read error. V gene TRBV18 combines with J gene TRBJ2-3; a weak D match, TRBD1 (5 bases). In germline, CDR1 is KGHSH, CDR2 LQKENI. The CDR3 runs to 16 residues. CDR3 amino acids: CASSPISGKGTDTRYF. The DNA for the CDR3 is TGTGCCAGCTCACCAATATCAGGGAAGGGCACAGATACGCGGTATTTT.

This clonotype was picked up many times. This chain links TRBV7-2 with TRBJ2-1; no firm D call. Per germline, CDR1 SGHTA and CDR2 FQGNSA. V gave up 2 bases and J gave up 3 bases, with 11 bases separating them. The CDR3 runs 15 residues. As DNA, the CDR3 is TGTGCCAGCAGCTTAAGGTCTTCGGACTACAATGAGCAGTTCTTC. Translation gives CASSLRSSDYNEQFF. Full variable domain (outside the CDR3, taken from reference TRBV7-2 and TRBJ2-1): GAGVSQSPSNKVTEKGKDVELRCDPISGHTALYWYRQSLGQGLEFLIYFQGNSAPDKSGLPSDRFSAERTGGSVSTLTIQRTQQEDSAVYLCASSLRSSDYNEQFFGPGTRLTVL.

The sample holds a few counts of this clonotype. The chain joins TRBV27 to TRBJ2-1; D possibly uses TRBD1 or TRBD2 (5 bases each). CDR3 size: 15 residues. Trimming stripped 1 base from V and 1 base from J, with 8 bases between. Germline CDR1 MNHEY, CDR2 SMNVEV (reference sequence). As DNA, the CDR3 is TGTGCCAGCAGTTTATGGGGGAAGTCCTACAATGAGCAGTTCTTC. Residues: CASSLWGKSYNEQFF.

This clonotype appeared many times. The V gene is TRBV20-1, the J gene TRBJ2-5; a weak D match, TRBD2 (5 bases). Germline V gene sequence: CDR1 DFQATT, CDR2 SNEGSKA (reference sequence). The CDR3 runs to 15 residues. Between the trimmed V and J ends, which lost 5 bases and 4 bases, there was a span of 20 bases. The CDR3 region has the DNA TGCAGTGCTCGAAAAATCGCCCCAGGAGGAGAGACCCAGTACTTC. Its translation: CSARKIAPGGETQYF.

The CDR3 bases are TGTGCCAGCACCCCCGGGAAATCCTACAATGAGCAGTTCTTC. Translation: CASTPGKSYNEQFF. The chain uses TRBV13 and TRBJ2-1; TRBD2 might be the D (5 bases). Trimming cost V 7 bases and J 1 base, with 11 bases left between them. CDR3 length: 14 amino acids. Per the germline V gene, CDR1 is PRHDT and CDR2 is FYEKMQ (reference sequence).

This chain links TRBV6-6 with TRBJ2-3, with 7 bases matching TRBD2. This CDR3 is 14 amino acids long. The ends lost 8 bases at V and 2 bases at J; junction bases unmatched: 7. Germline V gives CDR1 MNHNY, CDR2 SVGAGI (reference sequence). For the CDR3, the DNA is TGTGCCAGCGCCCTAGCGGAGTACACAGATACGCAGTATTTT. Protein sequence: CASALAEYTDTQYF.

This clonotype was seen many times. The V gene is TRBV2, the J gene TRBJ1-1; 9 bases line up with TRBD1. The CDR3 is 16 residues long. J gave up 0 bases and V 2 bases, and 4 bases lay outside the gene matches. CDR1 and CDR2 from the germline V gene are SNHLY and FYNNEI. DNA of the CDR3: TGTGCCAGCAGTGAATGGGGGACAGGGATGAACACTGAAGCTTTCTTT. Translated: CASSEWGTGMNTEAFF.

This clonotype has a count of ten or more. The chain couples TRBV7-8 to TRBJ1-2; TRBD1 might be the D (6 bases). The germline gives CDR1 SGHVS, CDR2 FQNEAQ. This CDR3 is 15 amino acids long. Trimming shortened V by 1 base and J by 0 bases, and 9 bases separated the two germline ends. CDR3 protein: CASSLEGGTNYGYTF. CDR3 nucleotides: TGTGCCAGCAGCTTAGAAGGGGGGACTAACTATGGCTACACCTTC.

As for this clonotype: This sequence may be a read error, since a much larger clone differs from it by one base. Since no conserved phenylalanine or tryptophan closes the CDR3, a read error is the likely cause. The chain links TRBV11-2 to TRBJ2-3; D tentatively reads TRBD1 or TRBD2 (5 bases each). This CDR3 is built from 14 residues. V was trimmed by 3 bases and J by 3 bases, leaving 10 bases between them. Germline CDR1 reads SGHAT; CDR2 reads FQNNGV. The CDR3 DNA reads TGTGCCAGCAGCTTCGAGGGGTTAACAGATACGCAGTATTTG. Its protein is CASSFEGLTDTQYL.

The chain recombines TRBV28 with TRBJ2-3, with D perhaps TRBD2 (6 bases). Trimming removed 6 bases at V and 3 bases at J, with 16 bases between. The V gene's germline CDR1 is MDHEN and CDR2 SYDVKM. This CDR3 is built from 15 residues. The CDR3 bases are TGTGCCAGCAGGGGCGGGTCGGGGAGGACAGATACGCAGTATTTT. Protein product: CASRGGSGRTDTQYF.

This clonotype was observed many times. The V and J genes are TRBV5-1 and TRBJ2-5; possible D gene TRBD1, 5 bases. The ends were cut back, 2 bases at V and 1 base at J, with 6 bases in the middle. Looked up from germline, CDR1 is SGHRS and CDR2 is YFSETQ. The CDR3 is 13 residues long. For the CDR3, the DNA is TGCGCCAGCAGCTTTGACAGCCAAGAGACCCAGTACTTC. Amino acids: CASSFDSQETQYF.

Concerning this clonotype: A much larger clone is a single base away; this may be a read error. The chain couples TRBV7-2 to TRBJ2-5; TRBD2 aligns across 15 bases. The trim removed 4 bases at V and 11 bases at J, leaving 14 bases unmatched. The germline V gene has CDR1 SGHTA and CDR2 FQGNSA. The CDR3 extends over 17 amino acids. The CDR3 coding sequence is TGTGCCAGCAGCTCGATGGGACTAGCGGGGGGCACCAATGAGCAGTACTTC. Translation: CASSSMGLAGGTNEQYF.

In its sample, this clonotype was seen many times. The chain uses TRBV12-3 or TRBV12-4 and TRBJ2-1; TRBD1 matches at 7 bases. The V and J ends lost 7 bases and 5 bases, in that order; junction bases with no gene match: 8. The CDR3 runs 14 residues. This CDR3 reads CASNLGQRNNEQFF. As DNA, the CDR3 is TGTGCCAGCAACCTGGGACAGCGGAACAATGAGCAGTTCTTC.

CDR3 amino acids: CASSWGQGETEAFF. The DNA for the CDR3 is TGTGCCAGCAGCTGGGGACAGGGTGAGACTGAAGCTTTCTTT. The genes are TRBV5-5 and TRBJ1-1, with TRBD1 matching over 9 bases. The junction had 5 bases not matched to a gene; V was cut back by 3 bases and J by 5 bases. In germline, CDR1 is SGHKS, CDR2 YYEKEE (reference sequence). The CDR3 covers 14 residues.

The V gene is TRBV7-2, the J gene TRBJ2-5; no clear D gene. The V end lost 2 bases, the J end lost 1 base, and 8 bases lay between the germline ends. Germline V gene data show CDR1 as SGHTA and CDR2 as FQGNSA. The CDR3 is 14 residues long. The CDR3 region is CASSLPPTQETQYF. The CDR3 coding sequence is TGTGCCAGCAGCTTACCCCCGACCCAAGAGACCCAGTACTTC.

CDR3 DNA sequence: TGTGCCTGGAGTGTAGGCCGGATTAGCACAGATACGCAGTATTTT. Its protein product is CAWSVGRISTDTQYF. V usage is TRBV30 and J usage is TRBJ2-3; D not certain. This CDR3 region has 15 residues. V was trimmed by 0 bases and J by 0 bases, leaving 10 bases between them. Germline V gene lookup returns CDR1 GTSNPN and CDR2 SVGIG (reference sequence).

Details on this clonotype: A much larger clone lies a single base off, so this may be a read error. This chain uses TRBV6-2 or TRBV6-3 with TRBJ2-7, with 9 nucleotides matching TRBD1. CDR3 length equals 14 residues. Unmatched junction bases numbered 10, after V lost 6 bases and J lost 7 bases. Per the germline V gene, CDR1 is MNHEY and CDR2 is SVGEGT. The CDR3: CASSPGTGLGEQYF. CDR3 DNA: TGTGCCAGCAGCCCCGGGACAGGGTTGGGTGAGCAGTACTTC.

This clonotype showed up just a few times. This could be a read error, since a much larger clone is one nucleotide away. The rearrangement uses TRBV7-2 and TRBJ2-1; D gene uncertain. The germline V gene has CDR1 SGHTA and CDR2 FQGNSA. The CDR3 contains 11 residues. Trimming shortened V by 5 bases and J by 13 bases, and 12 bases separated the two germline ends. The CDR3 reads CASSLRSTQFF. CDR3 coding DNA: TGTGCCAGCAGCCTCCGGTCTACCCAGTTCTTC.

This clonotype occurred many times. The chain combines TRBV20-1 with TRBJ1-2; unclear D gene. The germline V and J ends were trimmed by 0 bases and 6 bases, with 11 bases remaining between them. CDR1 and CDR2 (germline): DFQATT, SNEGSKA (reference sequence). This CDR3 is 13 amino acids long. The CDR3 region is CSARDPVLNGYTF. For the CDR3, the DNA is TGCAGTGCTAGAGATCCAGTCCTGAATGGCTACACCTTC.

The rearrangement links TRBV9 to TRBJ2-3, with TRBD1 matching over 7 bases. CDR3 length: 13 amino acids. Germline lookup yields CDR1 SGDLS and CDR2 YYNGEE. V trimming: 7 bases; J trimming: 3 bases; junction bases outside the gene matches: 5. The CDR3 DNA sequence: TGTGCCAGCGCAGGGGGTATTACAGATACGCAGTATTTT. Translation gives CASAGGITDTQYF.

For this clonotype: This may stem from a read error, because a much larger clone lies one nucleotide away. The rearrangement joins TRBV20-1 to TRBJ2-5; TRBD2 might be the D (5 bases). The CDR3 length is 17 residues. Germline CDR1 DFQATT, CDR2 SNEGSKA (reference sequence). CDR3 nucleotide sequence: TGCAGTGCTAGAGATACCAGACTAACCAGGTACCAAGAGGCCCAGTACTTC. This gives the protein CSARDTRLTRYQEAQYF.